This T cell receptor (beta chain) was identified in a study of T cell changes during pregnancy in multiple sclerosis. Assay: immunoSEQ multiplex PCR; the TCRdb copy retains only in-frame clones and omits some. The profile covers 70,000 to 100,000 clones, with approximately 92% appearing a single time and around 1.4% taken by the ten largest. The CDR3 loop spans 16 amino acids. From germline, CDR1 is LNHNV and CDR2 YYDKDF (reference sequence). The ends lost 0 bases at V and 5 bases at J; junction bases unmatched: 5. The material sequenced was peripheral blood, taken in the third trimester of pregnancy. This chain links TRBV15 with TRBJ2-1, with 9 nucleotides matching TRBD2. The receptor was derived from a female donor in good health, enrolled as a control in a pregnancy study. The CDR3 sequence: CATSRDQPSGNNEQFF. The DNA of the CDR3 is TGTGCCACCAGCAGAGATCAGCCTAGCGGGAACAATGAGCAGTTCTTC.